The text below deals with one T cell receptor (beta chain). Its target is unknown. The V end lost 8 bases, the J end lost 1 base, and 12 bases lay between the germline ends. CDR1 MNHNS and CDR2 SASEGT come from the germline V gene. The CDR3 is 14 residues long. The PCR ran on 60 Vbeta and 13 Jbeta primers. Assay: immunoSEQ multiplex PCR; the TCRdb copy retains only in-frame clones and omits some. The sample has more than 100,000 clones, around 78% seen once. This specimen belongs to a study of cytomegalovirus exposure and HLA in healthy donors. Study-level findings and limits: Fewer N-insertions than the approximately 680-donor mean were reportedly shown by an Asian-associated ancestry cluster in a later analysis. TCR beta V- and J-gene trimming was later associated with a missense DCLRE1C variant. Donor immune exposure was known only as CMV serostatus.

This clonotype was sampled from a woman in her thirties in good health and CMV-seropositive. The specimen sequenced was PBMCs. The chain has TRBV6-1 and TRBJ2-1; weak D call: TRBD2 (6 bases). For the CDR3, the DNA is TGTGCCAGCGGGGCGGGGCAATCCTACAATGAGCAGTTCTTC. As protein: CASGAGQSYNEQFF.